Included here is one T cell receptor beta chain sequence, with context. The source of the sample is a study of blood T cell repertoires in COVID-19. The overall study: Samples of COVID-19 (acute and convalescent) were obtained from the United States, Italy and Spain.

In the authors' methods: Scientists estimated how many nucleated cells there were by amplifying reference gene primers. Some clones are missing from TCRdb's copy, which holds only in-frame ones; the method was immunoSEQ multiplex PCR. The V and J calls and clone size come from that table; D and trimming were worked out from the DNA. The sample records around 200,000 clones, 86% being singletons. Sequenced sample: peripheral blood. This TCR was sampled from a man between 65 and 79 years old with active or convalescent COVID-19.

The CDR3 sequence: CASSLQGQETQYF. For the CDR3, the DNA is TGTGCCAGCAGCTTACAGGGTCAAGAGACCCAGTACTTC. The chain uses TRBV5-4 and TRBJ2-5; D might be TRBD1 (6 bases). Germline CDR1 reads SGHNT; CDR2 reads YYREEE (reference sequence). Trimming stripped 2 bases from V and 2 bases from J, with 7 bases between. This CDR3 is built from 13 residues.